This TCR beta chain came from a study of early T cells in non-severe SARS-CoV-2 infection (dated by TCRdb to the early 2020s). For the study in its entirety: TCR sequencing used bulk RNA from unsorted whole blood, so alpha and beta chains could not be paired.

Study-wide conclusions, independent of this receptor: VDJdb matching was skewed toward anti-spike CD8 responses, so virus-specific expansions were likely underestimated and private and CD4 specificities were missed.

This clonotype has ten or more counts. The clone's antigen remains unknown. Base-call qualities are not available, and no considerably larger clone is one nucleotide away. The study was a case-control design nested within a healthcare worker cohort in London, UK, with weekly nasopharyngeal swab PCR tests and blood sampling. Between 23 and 31 March 2020, the week of the UK lockdown, healthcare workers were enrolled and then followed up weekly for as long as 16 weeks. Library preparation used 5' RACE. Sequencing was carried out with a NextSeq 500. In the TCR library protocol, unique molecular identifiers were attached to individual cDNA molecules to correct for PCR bias and sequencing error. Both TCR alpha and beta chains were sequenced, and tight co-correlation was observed between alpha and beta sequence abundances in each sample. Processing in the source paper ran as follows. Decombinator V4 was used to annotate TCR sequences for V gene, J gene and CDR3. Expanded TCRs were defined as changing significantly between any two time points under a Poisson model with p below 0.0001. TCR abundances were normalised to the total number of TCRs sequenced per sample and expressed as counts per million. TRAV1-2 paired with TRAJ12, TRAJ20 or TRAJ33 defined MAIT TCRs, while TRAV10 paired with TRAJ18 defined iNKT TCRs. A search of VDJdb, accessed on 1 November 2021, was run for TCRs annotated to CMV, EBV and SARS-CoV-2, with TCRs annotated for multiple antigens excluded. Starting from the raw public reads, TCRdb applied fastp trimming at Q25, assembled clones with MiXCR and retained in-frame beta chains. Rows are unified per CDR3 protein, each entry keeping the most common DNA and genes. In this record, the V and J calls reflect TCRdb's handling and not the investigators' own analysis. In this sample the table shows over 60,000 distinct CDR3 sequences, roughly a tenth of which occur a single time. The biggest ten clones account for about 8.3% of the sample.

From cysteine to phenylalanine, the CDR3 is 14 amino acids long. Only CDR3 DNA is held: 42 bases, read in frame from base 1. V is shortened by 0 bases, J by 1 base, and the region joining them spans 6 bases. Reading the germline V gene gives CDR1 ENHRY and CDR2 SYGVKD. This sequence uses TRBV10-3 and TRBJ1-2, with the D gene not clear enough to name. This clonotype was sampled from an adult who was a healthcare worker with PCR-confirmed SARS-CoV-2 infection or an uninfected control (not recorded which). This material consisted of whole blood, taken at baseline. The CDR3 protein sequence reads: CAISESNFNYGYTF. The DNA reads TGTGCCATCAGTGAGTCAAACTTTAACTATGGCTACACCTTC.